A selection of T cell receptor beta chains follows, all from one sample in a study of T cells in Graves' hyperthyroidism and ophthalmopathy. TCRdb redid the calling of the multiplex PCR reads with MiXCR, one entry per CDR3 protein. The data hold hundreds of thousands of distinct CDR3 sequences, with approximately 14% observed a single time. The sample consisted of blood. The source of these receptors is a woman in her forties or fifties with Graves' ophthalmopathy. Each CDR3 is given with its conserved first and last residue. Each record gives: J gene, D gene, V gene, clone size, CDR3 length, CDR3 DNA, CDR3 protein. The D gene is left open where the match is weak. Clone size, where shown, is once, few, many, or a class for clones that have expanded.

j_gene: TRBJ2-1; d_gene: TRBD1; v_gene: TRBV6-5; abundance: many; len: 15; CDR3nt: TGTGCCAGCAGTTACTCACAGGGGATGTACAATGAGCAGTTCTTC; CDR3aa: CASSYSQGMYNEQFF
j_gene: TRBJ1-2; d_gene: TRBD1; v_gene: TRBV13; abundance: few; len: 15; CDR3nt: TGTGCCTCGGGGACAGAGACCGAGGAAAACTATGGCTACACCTTC; CDR3aa: CASGTETEENYGYTF
j_gene: TRBJ2-3; d_gene: TRBD1; v_gene: TRBV29-1; abundance: few; len: 13; CDR3nt: TGCAGCACCAACAGGGGGTCGACAGATACGCAGTATTTT; CDR3aa: CSTNRGSTDTQYF
j_gene: TRBJ1-2; d_gene: .; v_gene: TRBV6-1; abundance: many; len: 15; CDR3nt: TGTGCCAGCAGTGAAGCTCGGACCAATCTCTATGGCTACACCTTC; CDR3aa: CASSEARTNLYGYTF
j_gene: TRBJ1-2; d_gene: TRBD1; v_gene: TRBV6-1; abundance: many; len: 14; CDR3nt: TGTGCCAGCAGAACCGACAGGGGAAAGGATGGCTACACCTTC; CDR3aa: CASRTDRGKDGYTF
j_gene: TRBJ2-7; d_gene: .; v_gene: TRBV4-3; abundance: many; len: 14; CDR3nt: TGCGCCAGCAGCCAAGACCTTAATTCCTACGAGCAGTACTTC; CDR3aa: CASSQDLNSYEQYF
j_gene: TRBJ1-1; d_gene: TRBD1; v_gene: TRBV29-1; abundance: many; len: 14; CDR3nt: TGCAGCGTTGAAAGACAGGGAATTTGGACTGAAGCTTTCTTT; CDR3aa: CSVERQGIWTEAFF
j_gene: TRBJ2-5; d_gene: TRBD1; v_gene: TRBV7-9; abundance: many; len: 15; CDR3nt: TGTGCCAGCAGCAGCAGGACAGGGAGGAGGGAGACCCAGTACTTC; CDR3aa: CASSSRTGRRETQYF
j_gene: TRBJ1-6; d_gene: TRBD1; v_gene: TRBV11-2; abundance: many; len: 15; CDR3nt: TGTGCCAGCAGCTCCGGACAGGGGAGTGATTCACCCCTCCACTTT; CDR3aa: CASSSGQGSDSPLHF
j_gene: TRBJ1-1; d_gene: .; v_gene: TRBV20-1; abundance: many; len: 12; CDR3nt: TGCAGTGCAGGGCAGCCCCACACTGAAGCTTTCTTT; CDR3aa: CSAGQPHTEAFF
j_gene: TRBJ2-3; d_gene: TRBD2; v_gene: TRBV7-3; abundance: few; len: 13; CDR3nt: TGTGCCAGCAGCCCGCGGGAGATAGATACGCAGTATTTT; CDR3aa: CASSPREIDTQYF
j_gene: TRBJ2-2; d_gene: TRBD2; v_gene: TRBV4-3; abundance: .; len: 16; CDR3nt: TGCGCCAGCAAAAGGACTAGCGGGTTCAACACCGGGGAGCTGTTTTTT; CDR3aa: CASKRTSGFNTGELFF
j_gene: TRBJ1-2; d_gene: TRBD1; v_gene: TRBV7-3; abundance: few; len: 15; CDR3nt: TGTGCCAGCAGCCCCCGGACAGGGGATTACTATGGCTACACCTTC; CDR3aa: CASSPRTGDYYGYTF
j_gene: TRBJ2-4; d_gene: .; v_gene: TRBV3-1; abundance: many; len: 14; CDR3nt: TGTGCCAGCAGCCAAGCACTAGCCTACAACATTCAGTACTTC; CDR3aa: CASSQALAYNIQYF
j_gene: TRBJ1-5; d_gene: .; v_gene: TRBV12-3/TRBV12-4; abundance: many; len: 17; CDR3nt: TGTGCCAGCAGCCATACTGGGGGGGACGATAGCAATCAGCCCCAGCATTTT; CDR3aa: CASSHTGGDDSNQPQHF
j_gene: TRBJ2-5; d_gene: TRBD2; v_gene: TRBV28; abundance: many; len: 18; CDR3nt: TGTGCCAGCAGTTTATTCGGGACTAGCGGGACTTTAAAAGAGACCCAGTACTTC; CDR3aa: CASSLFGTSGTLKETQYF
j_gene: TRBJ2-1; d_gene: TRBD2; v_gene: TRBV7-2; abundance: many; len: 15; CDR3nt: TGTGCCAGCCTTAACGGCGGGAGTTCCTACAATGAGCAGTTCTTC; CDR3aa: CASLNGGSSYNEQFF
j_gene: TRBJ1-2; d_gene: .; v_gene: TRBV4-1; abundance: few; len: 16; CDR3nt: TGCGCCAGCAGCCAAGATCCCAAGGCGGCTAACTATGGCTACACCTTC; CDR3aa: CASSQDPKAANYGYTF
j_gene: TRBJ2-7; d_gene: TRBD1; v_gene: TRBV29-1; abundance: few; len: 14; CDR3nt: TGCAGCGTTTGGGTAGGGGACAGGTTTTACGAGCAGTACTTC; CDR3aa: CSVWVGDRFYEQYF
j_gene: TRBJ2-5; d_gene: .; v_gene: TRBV20-1; abundance: many; len: 13; CDR3nt: TGCAGTGCCGCGATAGCGGTTCGAGAGACCCAGTACTTC; CDR3aa: CSAAIAVRETQYF
j_gene: TRBJ1-2; d_gene: .; v_gene: TRBV6-6; abundance: .; len: 12; CDR3nt: TGTGCCAGCAGTTACCAAGACTATGGCTACACCTTC; CDR3aa: CASSYQDYGYTF
j_gene: TRBJ2-3; d_gene: .; v_gene: TRBV6-1; abundance: .; len: 16; CDR3nt: TGTGCCAGCAGTCGAGTACGACAGCTCCTCACAGATACGCAGTATTTT; CDR3aa: CASSRVRQLLTDTQYF
j_gene: TRBJ2-7; d_gene: TRBD1; v_gene: TRBV12-3/TRBV12-4; abundance: many; len: 13; CDR3nt: TGTGCCAGCAGTCCGGGACAGCCCTACGAGCAGTACTTC; CDR3aa: CASSPGQPYEQYF
j_gene: TRBJ1-1; d_gene: .; v_gene: TRBV30; abundance: many; len: 13; CDR3nt: TGTGCCTGGAGTGTACTGGAGAACACTGAAGCTTTCTTT; CDR3aa: CAWSVLENTEAFF
j_gene: TRBJ2-1; d_gene: TRBD2; v_gene: TRBV4-3; abundance: .; len: 18; CDR3nt: TGCGCCAGCAGCCAAGAACCATTGACTAGCGGGAGCTACAATGAGCAGTTCTTC; CDR3aa: CASSQEPLTSGSYNEQFF
j_gene: TRBJ1-1; d_gene: .; v_gene: TRBV6-2/TRBV6-3; abundance: many; len: 13; CDR3nt: TGTGCCAGCAGTTACGGAGGGGCCCCTGAAGCTTTCTTT; CDR3aa: CASSYGGAPEAFF
j_gene: TRBJ1-2; d_gene: TRBD1; v_gene: TRBV10-3; abundance: .; len: 11; CDR3nt: TGTGCCATTAGCCCGGGACAGGGGTACACCTTC; CDR3aa: CAISPGQGYTF
j_gene: TRBJ1-2; d_gene: .; v_gene: TRBV7-9; abundance: many; len: 13; CDR3nt: TGTGCCAGCAGCTTAGCAGAGACCTATGGCTACACCTTC; CDR3aa: CASSLAETYGYTF
j_gene: TRBJ2-7; d_gene: .; v_gene: TRBV2; abundance: .; len: 15; CDR3nt: TGTGCCAGCAGGACCGGGACCATGGGCCCTCGCGAGCAGTACTTC; CDR3aa: CASRTGTMGPREQYF
j_gene: TRBJ2-7; d_gene: .; v_gene: TRBV2; abundance: many; len: 13; CDR3nt: TGTGCCAGCAATGCAGACTACTCCTACGAGCAGTACTTC; CDR3aa: CASNADYSYEQYF
j_gene: TRBJ2-1; d_gene: TRBD1; v_gene: TRBV28; abundance: .; len: 15; CDR3nt: TGTGCCAGCAGTACCCGGGACAGGGCTATCAATGAGCAGTTCTTC; CDR3aa: CASSTRDRAINEQFF
j_gene: TRBJ2-3; d_gene: TRBD2; v_gene: TRBV20-1; abundance: many; len: 14; CDR3nt: TGCAGTGCCACCATAGCGGGAGCAGCAGATACGCAGTATTTT; CDR3aa: CSATIAGAADTQYF
j_gene: TRBJ2-7; d_gene: TRBD2; v_gene: TRBV20-1; abundance: few; len: 15; CDR3nt: TGCAGTGCTAGAGAACTAGCGGGAGGGCCCTACGGGCAGTACTTC; CDR3aa: CSARELAGGPYGQYF
j_gene: TRBJ2-2; d_gene: TRBD2; v_gene: TRBV6-9; abundance: .; len: 19; CDR3nt: TGTGCCAGCAGTTATGGACTAGCGGGAGGGCCGGGGTTTTCCGGGGAGCTGTTTTTT; CDR3aa: CASSYGLAGGPGFSGELFF
j_gene: TRBJ2-2; d_gene: .; v_gene: TRBV5-1; abundance: few; len: 13; CDR3nt: TGCGCCACCCGGGGACCAGACACCGGGGAGCTGTTTTTT; CDR3aa: CATRGPDTGELFF
j_gene: TRBJ1-4; d_gene: .; v_gene: TRBV12-3/TRBV12-4; abundance: .; len: 15; CDR3nt: TGTGCCAGCAGTCCCCCGGGGGCGGGAAATGAAAAACTGTTTTTT; CDR3aa: CASSPPGAGNEKLFF
j_gene: TRBJ1-1; d_gene: TRBD1; v_gene: TRBV29-1; abundance: .; len: 14; CDR3nt: TGCAGCGGCCAATCCGGGACAGGGGCTTCTGGAGCTTTCTTT; CDR3aa: CSGQSGTGASGAFF
j_gene: TRBJ2-7; d_gene: TRBD2; v_gene: TRBV10-3; abundance: many; len: 16; CDR3nt: TGTGCCATCAGTGAGAGTCGACTAGCGGTATCCTACGAGCAGTACTTC; CDR3aa: CAISESRLAVSYEQYF
j_gene: TRBJ2-1; d_gene: TRBD2; v_gene: TRBV7-2; abundance: many; len: 15; CDR3nt: TGTGCCAGCAGCCGGACTAGCGGGAGGATCAATGAGCAGTTCTTC; CDR3aa: CASSRTSGRINEQFF
j_gene: TRBJ1-2; d_gene: .; v_gene: TRBV20-1; abundance: many; len: 16; CDR3nt: TGCAGTGCTAGAGATAGATTGGGGCGCGGGAGCTATGGCTACACCTTC; CDR3aa: CSARDRLGRGSYGYTF
j_gene: TRBJ2-2; d_gene: .; v_gene: TRBV7-2; abundance: .; len: 15; CDR3nt: TGTGCCAGCAGCTTAGAGGTCATTGGGACCGGGGAGCTGTTTTTT; CDR3aa: CASSLEVIGTGELFF
j_gene: TRBJ1-2; d_gene: .; v_gene: TRBV2; abundance: .; len: 14; CDR3nt: TGTGCCAGCAGTTTTGCTCAGACTAACTATGGCTACACCTTC; CDR3aa: CASSFAQTNYGYTF
j_gene: TRBJ2-3; d_gene: TRBD2; v_gene: TRBV9; abundance: many; len: 15; CDR3nt: TGTGCCAGCAGCGTCGGACTAGCGGACACAGATACGCAGTATTTT; CDR3aa: CASSVGLADTDTQYF
j_gene: TRBJ2-7; d_gene: .; v_gene: TRBV5-6; abundance: few; len: 14; CDR3nt: TGTGCCAGCAGAAGCGGGCAGAGGTCCTACGAGCAGTACTTC; CDR3aa: CASRSGQRSYEQYF
j_gene: TRBJ2-2; d_gene: TRBD1; v_gene: TRBV30; abundance: many; len: 18; CDR3nt: TGTGCCTGGACCCCCTGGGGGCTTCGGGACAGGGATTCCGGGGAGCTGTTTTTT; CDR3aa: CAWTPWGLRDRDSGELFF
j_gene: TRBJ1-6; d_gene: .; v_gene: TRBV5-1; abundance: .; len: 16; CDR3nt: TGCGCCAGCAGCTCCGGAGGGGGGATTAATAATTCACCCCTCCACTTT; CDR3aa: CASSSGGGINNSPLHF
j_gene: TRBJ2-7; d_gene: TRBD2; v_gene: TRBV6-5; abundance: .; len: 14; CDR3nt: TGTGCCAGCAGTTACTCGGGAGGGGAATACGAGCAGTACTTC; CDR3aa: CASSYSGGEYEQYF
j_gene: TRBJ1-5; d_gene: .; v_gene: TRBV27; abundance: .; len: 13; CDR3nt: TGTGCCAGCAGTTCAGGGACCGGTCAGCCCCAGCATTTT; CDR3aa: CASSSGTGQPQHF
j_gene: TRBJ2-6; d_gene: .; v_gene: TRBV19; abundance: .; len: 14; CDR3nt: TGTGCCACAGAACAGGGAAGTGGGGCCAACGTCCTGACTTTC; CDR3aa: CATEQGSGANVLTF
j_gene: TRBJ1-5; d_gene: .; v_gene: TRBV24-1; abundance: few; len: 14; CDR3nt: TGTGCCACCAGTCGTCAGGGTACAGCTCAGCCCCAGCATTTT; CDR3aa: CATSRQGTAQPQHF
j_gene: TRBJ2-1; d_gene: .; v_gene: TRBV7-9; abundance: many; len: 15; CDR3nt: TGTGCCAGCAGCCTTTACCTAGTTCAGCTAGGTGAGCAGTTCTTC; CDR3aa: CASSLYLVQLGEQFF
j_gene: TRBJ2-7; d_gene: .; v_gene: TRBV27; abundance: .; len: 14; CDR3nt: TGTGCCAGCAAGATTAGCGGTGGCGGCTACGAGCAGTACTTC; CDR3aa: CASKISGGGYEQYF
j_gene: TRBJ1-2; d_gene: .; v_gene: TRBV2; abundance: many; len: 13; CDR3nt: TGTGCCAGCAGTGAGAACGGATACTATGGCTACACCTTC; CDR3aa: CASSENGYYGYTF
j_gene: TRBJ1-5; d_gene: .; v_gene: TRBV6-1; abundance: few; len: 13; CDR3nt: TGTGCCAGCAGTGAAGGGTCCAGTATCTCTCAGCATTTT; CDR3aa: CASSEGSSISQHF
j_gene: TRBJ2-7; d_gene: TRBD1; v_gene: TRBV20-1; abundance: many; len: 16; CDR3nt: TGCAGTGCTAGAGCCGTAGGACAGGAGACGCCCTACGAGCAGTACTTC; CDR3aa: CSARAVGQETPYEQYF
j_gene: TRBJ2-3; d_gene: TRBD1; v_gene: TRBV19; abundance: few; len: 16; CDR3nt: TGTGCCAGTAGTATCCTGACAGGGCTTGCCACAGATACGCAGTATTTT; CDR3aa: CASSILTGLATDTQYF
j_gene: TRBJ2-7; d_gene: .; v_gene: TRBV6-2/TRBV6-3; abundance: many; len: 14; CDR3nt: TGTGCCAGCAGAGACCGGGACCTCTACTACGAGCAGTACTTC; CDR3aa: CASRDRDLYYEQYF
j_gene: TRBJ2-1; d_gene: TRBD2; v_gene: TRBV7-3; abundance: many; len: 15; CDR3nt: TGTGCCAGCAGCTTGACTAGCGGGGGATACAATGAGCAGTTCTTC; CDR3aa: CASSLTSGGYNEQFF